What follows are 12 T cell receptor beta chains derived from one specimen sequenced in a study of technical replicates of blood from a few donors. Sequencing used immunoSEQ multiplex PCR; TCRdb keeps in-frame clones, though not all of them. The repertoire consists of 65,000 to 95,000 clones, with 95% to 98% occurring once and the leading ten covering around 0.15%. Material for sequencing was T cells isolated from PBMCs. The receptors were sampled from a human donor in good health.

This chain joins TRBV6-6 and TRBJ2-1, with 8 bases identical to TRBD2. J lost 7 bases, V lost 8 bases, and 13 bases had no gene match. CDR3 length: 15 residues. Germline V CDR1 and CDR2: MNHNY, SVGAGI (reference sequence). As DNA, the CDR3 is TGTGCCAGCGCCTTGACGGGGGGGGCGAAGAATGAGCAGTTCTTC. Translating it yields CASALTGGAKNEQFF.

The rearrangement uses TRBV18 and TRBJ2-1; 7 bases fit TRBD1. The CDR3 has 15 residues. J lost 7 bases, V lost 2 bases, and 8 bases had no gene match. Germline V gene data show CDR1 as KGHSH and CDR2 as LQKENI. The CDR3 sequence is CASSPAQGSMNEQFF. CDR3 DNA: TGTGCCAGCTCACCAGCACAGGGGAGTATGAATGAGCAGTTCTTC.

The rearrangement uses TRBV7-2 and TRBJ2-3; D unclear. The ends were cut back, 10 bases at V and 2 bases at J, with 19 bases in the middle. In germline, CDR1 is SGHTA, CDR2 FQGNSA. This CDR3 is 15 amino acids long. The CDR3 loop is CANTPRLKNTDTQYF. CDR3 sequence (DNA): TGTGCCAACACCCCCAGGCTAAAGAACACAGATACGCAGTATTTT.

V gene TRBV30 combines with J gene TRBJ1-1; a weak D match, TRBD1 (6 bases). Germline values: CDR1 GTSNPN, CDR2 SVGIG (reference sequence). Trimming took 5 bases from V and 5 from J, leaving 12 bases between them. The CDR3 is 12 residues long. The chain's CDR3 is CAWDGTTTEAFF. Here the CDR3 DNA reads TGTGCCTGGGACGGGACAACTACTGAAGCTTTCTTT.

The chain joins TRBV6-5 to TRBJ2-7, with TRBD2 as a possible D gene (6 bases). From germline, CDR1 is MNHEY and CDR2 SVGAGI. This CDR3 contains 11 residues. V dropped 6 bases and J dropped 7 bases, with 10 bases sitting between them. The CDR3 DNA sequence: TGTGCCAGCAGCCGGGCGGGAGAGCAGTACTTC. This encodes CASSRAGEQYF.

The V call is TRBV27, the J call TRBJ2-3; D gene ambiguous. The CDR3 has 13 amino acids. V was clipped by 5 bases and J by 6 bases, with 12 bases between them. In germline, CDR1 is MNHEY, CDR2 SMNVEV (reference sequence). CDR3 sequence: CASSTESVDTQYF. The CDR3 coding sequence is TGTGCCAGCAGTACGGAAAGCGTGGATACGCAGTATTTT.

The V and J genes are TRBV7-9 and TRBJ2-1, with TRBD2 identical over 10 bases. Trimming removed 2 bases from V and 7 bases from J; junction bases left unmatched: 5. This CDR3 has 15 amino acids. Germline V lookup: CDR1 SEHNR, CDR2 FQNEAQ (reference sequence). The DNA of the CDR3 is TGTGCCAGCAGCTTAAGACTAGCGGGTAGGAATGAGCAGTTCTTC. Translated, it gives CASSLRLAGRNEQFF. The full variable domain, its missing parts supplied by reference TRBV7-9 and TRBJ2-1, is DTGVSQNPRHKITKRGQNVTFRCDPISEHNRLYWYRQTLGQGPEFLTYFQNEAQLEKSRLLSDRFSAERPKGSFSTLEIQRTEQGDSAMYLCASSLRLAGRNEQFFGPGTRLTVL.

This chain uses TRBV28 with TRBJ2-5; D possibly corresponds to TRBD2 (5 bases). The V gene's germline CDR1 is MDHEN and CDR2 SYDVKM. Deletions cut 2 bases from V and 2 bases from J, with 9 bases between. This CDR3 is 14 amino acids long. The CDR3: CASSLTRLQETQYF. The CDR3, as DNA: TGTGCCAGCAGTTTAACCAGACTACAAGAGACCCAGTACTTC.

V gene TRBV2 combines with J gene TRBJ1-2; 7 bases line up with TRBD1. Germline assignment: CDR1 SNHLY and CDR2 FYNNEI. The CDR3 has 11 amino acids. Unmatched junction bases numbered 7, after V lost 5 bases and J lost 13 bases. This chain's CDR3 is CASSLDRDRTF. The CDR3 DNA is TGTGCCAGCAGTCTTGACAGGGATCGCACCTTC.

The chain's CDR3 is CASNLAESSYNEQFF. CDR3 coding DNA: TGCGCCAGCAACCTAGCGGAGAGCTCCTACAATGAGCAGTTCTTC. The chain has TRBV5-1 and TRBJ2-1; 7 positions agree with TRBD2. Germline V lookup: CDR1 SGHRS, CDR2 YFSETQ. The CDR3 loop spans 15 amino acids. J was trimmed by 0 bases and V by 6 bases; bases with no gene match: 6.

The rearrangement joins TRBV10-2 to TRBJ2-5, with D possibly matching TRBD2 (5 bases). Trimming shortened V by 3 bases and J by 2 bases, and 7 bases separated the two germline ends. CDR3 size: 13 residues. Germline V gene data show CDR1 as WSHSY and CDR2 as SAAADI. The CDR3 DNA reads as TGCGCCAGCAGTGAAACGGGACAAGAGACCCAGTACTTC. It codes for CASSETGQETQYF.

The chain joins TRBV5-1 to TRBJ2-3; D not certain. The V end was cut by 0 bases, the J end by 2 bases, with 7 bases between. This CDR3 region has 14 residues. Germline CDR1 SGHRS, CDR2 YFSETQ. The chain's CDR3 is CASSLEPDTDTQYF. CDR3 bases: TGCGCCAGCAGCTTGGAGCCCGACACAGATACGCAGTATTTT.